The 5 T cell receptor beta chains in this list originate from one sample, sequenced in a study of B cell selection in AIRE deficiency. Produced via immunoSEQ multiplex PCR; TCRdb's table is partial and in-frame only. Among some 24,000 clones listed, approximately 96% were seen once. The sorted conventional CD4 T cells were gated as CD4+CD127+. Sequencing used conventional CD4+ T cells sorted from PBMCs. The receptors were sampled from a human donor with AIRE deficiency.

The chain employs TRBV6-5 and TRBJ2-7; tentatively, D is TRBD1 or TRBD2 (6 bases each). Germline-derived CDR1 and CDR2 are MNHEY and SVGAGI. Trimming stripped 5 bases from V and 5 bases from J, with 19 bases between. This CDR3 spans 15 amino acids. CDR3 loop: CASSTYREVYDEQYF. The DNA for the CDR3 is TGTGCCAGCAGTACCTACAGGGAGGTCTACGACGAGCAGTACTTC.

This chain links TRBV28 with TRBJ2-3; 8 bases align to TRBD2. CDR1 is MDHEN, CDR2 SYDVKM, per germline. The CDR3 runs to 17 residues. The V gene end was trimmed by 7 bases and the J gene end by 1 base; junction bases not matched to a gene: 13. The CDR3: CASIPGGGQSRTDTQYF. Here the CDR3 DNA reads TGTGCCAGCATCCCCGGGGGGGGCCAGTCCCGCACAGATACGCAGTATTTT.

The CDR3 loop reads CASSLTVEQETQYF. Written as DNA, the CDR3 is TGTGCCAGCAGTTTAACGGTGGAGCAAGAGACCCAGTACTTC. V and J are TRBV28 and TRBJ2-5; D is unresolved. The CDR3 spans 14 residues. The germline V and J ends were trimmed by 2 bases and 2 bases, with 9 bases remaining between them. Germline CDR1 and CDR2: MDHEN and SYDVKM.

This chain links TRBV7-8 with TRBJ1-2; D gene unclear. The CDR3 contains 13 residues. CDR1 is SGHVS and CDR2 is FQNEAQ in the germline V gene. V gave up 5 bases and J gave up 6 bases, with 13 bases separating them. CDR3 protein: CASSPTPAHGYTF. DNA for the CDR3: TGTGCCAGCAGCCCCACCCCAGCCCATGGCTACACCTTC.

The V call is TRBV6-6, the J call TRBJ2-4, with 7 bases fitting TRBD2. CDR3 size: 15 residues. CDR1 is MNHNY, CDR2 SVGAGI, per germline (reference sequence). Trimming took 6 bases from V and 7 from J; bases not matched to a gene: 12. The CDR3 bases are TGTGCCAGCAGCCAAATGGGGAGGGCCTTCAACATTCAGTACTTC. Its protein is CASSQMGRAFNIQYF.